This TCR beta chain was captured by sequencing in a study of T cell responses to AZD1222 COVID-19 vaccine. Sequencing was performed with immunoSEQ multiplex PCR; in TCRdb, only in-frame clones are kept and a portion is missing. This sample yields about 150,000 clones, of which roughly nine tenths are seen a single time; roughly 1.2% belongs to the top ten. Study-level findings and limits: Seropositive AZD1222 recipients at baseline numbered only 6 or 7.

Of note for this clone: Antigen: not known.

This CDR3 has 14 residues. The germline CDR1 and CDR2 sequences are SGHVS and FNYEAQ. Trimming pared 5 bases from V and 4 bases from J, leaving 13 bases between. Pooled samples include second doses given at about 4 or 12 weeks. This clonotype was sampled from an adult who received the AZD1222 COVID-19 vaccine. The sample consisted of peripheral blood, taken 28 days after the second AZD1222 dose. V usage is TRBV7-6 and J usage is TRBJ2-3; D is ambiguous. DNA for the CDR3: TGTGCCAGCAGCCCCCGGGCCGCCTCAGATACGCAGTATTTT. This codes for CASSPRAASDTQYF.